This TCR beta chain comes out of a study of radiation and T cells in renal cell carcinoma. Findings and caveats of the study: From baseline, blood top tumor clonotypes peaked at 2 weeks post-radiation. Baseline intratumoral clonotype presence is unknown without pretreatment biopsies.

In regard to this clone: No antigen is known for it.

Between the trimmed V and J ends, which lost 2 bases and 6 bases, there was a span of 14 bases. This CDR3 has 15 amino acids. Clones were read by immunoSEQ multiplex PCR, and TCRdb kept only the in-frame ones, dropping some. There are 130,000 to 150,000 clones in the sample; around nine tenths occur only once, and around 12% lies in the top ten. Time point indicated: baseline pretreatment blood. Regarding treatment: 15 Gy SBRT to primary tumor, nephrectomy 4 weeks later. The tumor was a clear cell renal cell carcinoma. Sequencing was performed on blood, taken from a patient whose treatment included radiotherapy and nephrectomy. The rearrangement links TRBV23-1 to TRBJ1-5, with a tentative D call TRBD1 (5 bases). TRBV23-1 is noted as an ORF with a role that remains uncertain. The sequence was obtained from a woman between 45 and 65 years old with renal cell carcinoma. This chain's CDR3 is CASSQGGEVAQPQHF. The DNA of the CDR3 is TGCGCCAGCAGTCAAGGAGGGGAGGTAGCTCAGCCCCAGCATTTT.